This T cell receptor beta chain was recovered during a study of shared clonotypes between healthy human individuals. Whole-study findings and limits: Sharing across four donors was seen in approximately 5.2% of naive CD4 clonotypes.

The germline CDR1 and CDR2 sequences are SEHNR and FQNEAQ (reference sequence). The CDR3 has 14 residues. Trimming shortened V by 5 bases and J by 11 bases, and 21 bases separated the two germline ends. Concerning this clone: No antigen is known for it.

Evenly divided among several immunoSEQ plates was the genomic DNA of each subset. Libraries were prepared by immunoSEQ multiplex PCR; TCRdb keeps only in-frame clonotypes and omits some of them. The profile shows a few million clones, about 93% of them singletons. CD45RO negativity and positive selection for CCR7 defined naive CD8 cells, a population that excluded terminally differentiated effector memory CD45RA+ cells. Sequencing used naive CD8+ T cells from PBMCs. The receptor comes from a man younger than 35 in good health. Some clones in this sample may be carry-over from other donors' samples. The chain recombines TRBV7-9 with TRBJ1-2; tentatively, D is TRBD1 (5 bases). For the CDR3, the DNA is TGTGCCAGCAGCACCTCCTGGGGCGACTTAGGGTACACCTTC. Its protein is CASSTSWGDLGYTF.